Each of the 27 T cell receptor beta chains below was sequenced from the same sample in a study of blood T cells in healthy people across ages. The use of a sample-barcoded 5' primer and a J-beta primer mix characterized a second PCR of roughly 6 to 11 cycles. TCRdb re-derived calls from the 5' RACE reads in MiXCR, one entry per CDR3 protein. The table has hundreds of thousands of distinct CDR3 sequences, around 41% seen once. Material for sequencing was blood. The source is an elderly man in good health.

This rearrangement joins TRBV19 to TRBJ2-6; D is possibly TRBD2 (5 bases). The CDR3 is made up of 16 amino acids. The germline V gene encodes CDR1 LNHDA and CDR2 SQIVND (reference sequence). V shed 7 bases and J shed 1 base, with 14 bases lying between them. CDR3 loop: CASNTRGRSGANVLTF. In nucleotides, the CDR3 is TGTGCCAGTAATACTCGGGGTAGGTCTGGGGCCAACGTCCTGACTTTC.

The rearrangement links TRBV6-2 or TRBV6-3 to TRBJ1-5; 8 bases map to TRBD1. The CDR3 length is 19 residues. With 0 bases clipped from V and 5 bases from J, the junction kept 15 bases outside the gene matches. Germline loops: CDR1 MNHEY, CDR2 SVGEGT. CDR3: CASSYSGSPFETGDQPQHF. CDR3 nucleotides: TGTGCCAGCAGTTACTCGGGCTCACCATTCGAGACAGGGGATCAGCCCCAGCATTTT.

This clonotype occurred a few times. The CDR3 nucleotides read TGCAGCGTTGAGCGCCGGACACGAACCGATTTCTTT. Its protein is CSVERRTRTDFF. The chain joins TRBV29-1 to TRBJ1-1; TRBD1 is a possible D gene (5 bases). With 3 bases removed from V and 13 bases from J, the gap between germline ends came to 18 bases. The germline CDR1 and CDR2 sequences are SQVTM and ANQGSEA. There are 12 residues in the CDR3.

This clonotype came up a few times. CDR3 loop: CASSYGILKGTGELFF. CDR3 sequence (DNA): TGCGCCAGCAGCTATGGGATCTTAAAAGGGACCGGGGAGCTGTTTTTT. The chain uses TRBV5-1 and TRBJ2-2; D is undetermined. Germline assignment: CDR1 SGHRS and CDR2 YFSETQ. The CDR3 covers 16 residues. V was clipped by 3 bases and J by 5 bases, with 17 bases between them.

The sample holds a few counts of this clonotype. The rearrangement links TRBV20-1 to TRBJ2-3; D not resolved. This CDR3 contains 11 residues. The germline V gene encodes CDR1 DFQATT and CDR2 SNEGSKA (reference sequence). Deletions cut 6 bases from V and 4 bases from J, with 8 bases between. Here the CDR3 DNA reads TGCAGTGCCCACTGGGCAGATACGCAGTATTTT. Its protein is CSAHWADTQYF.

The chain links TRBV6-6 to TRBJ1-5, with TRBD1 identical over 7 bases. This CDR3 spans 16 amino acids. Germline lookup yields CDR1 MNHNY and CDR2 SVGAGI (reference sequence). J lost 6 bases, V lost 5 bases, and 13 bases had no gene match. The CDR3 reads CASSAGQDGSVQPQHF. The CDR3 DNA is TGTGCCAGCAGTGCCGGACAGGATGGGTCAGTTCAGCCCCAGCATTTT.

This clonotype occurred a few times. V gene TRBV6-1 combines with J gene TRBJ2-4; D might be TRBD1 (6 bases). Trimming left V 3 bases short and J 0 bases short, with 12 bases between. The germline V gene has CDR1 MNHNS and CDR2 SASEGT. This CDR3 has 16 residues. The CDR3 coding sequence is TGTGCCAGCAGTGATACAGACAGGCTAGCCAAAAACATTCAGTACTTC. This codes for CASSDTDRLAKNIQYF.

This clonotype appeared a single time. The chain joins TRBV6-5 to TRBJ2-4; 7 bases line up with TRBD1. The assigned J gene may be wrong: the sequence end matches TRBJ2-7 better. Germline CDR1 and CDR2: MNHEY and SVGAGI. This CDR3 spans 16 amino acids. CDR3 region: CASSYLLVGQVVEQYF. In DNA, the CDR3 is TGTGCCAGCAGTTACTTATTAGTTGGACAGGTCGTCGAGCAGTACTTC.

This clonotype came up a few times. V and J are TRBV6-5 and TRBJ2-3; 7 nucleotides agree with TRBD1. V dropped 3 bases and J dropped 0; count of bases not matched to a gene: 6. This CDR3 has 16 residues. Germline CDR1 reads MNHEY; CDR2 reads SVGAGI. The chain's CDR3 is CASSYYRDRSTDTQYF. The CDR3 nucleotides read TGTGCCAGCAGTTATTACCGGGACAGAAGCACAGATACGCAGTATTTT.

Only a few counts were recorded for this clonotype. The J gene is TRBJ2-5, the V gene TRBV7-9, with 7 bases that match TRBD2. The trim removed 0 bases at V and 2 bases at J, leaving 0 bases unmatched. Germline V gene lookup returns CDR1 SEHNR and CDR2 FQNEAQ (reference sequence). The CDR3 is 14 amino acids. The CDR3 here is CASSLAREQETQYF. The CDR3 DNA follows: TGTGCCAGCAGCTTAGCGCGGGAGCAAGAGACCCAGTACTTC. Combining the CDR3 with reference TRBV7-9 and TRBJ2-5 gives the whole variable domain DTGVSQNPRHKITKRGQNVTFRCDPISEHNRLYWYRQTLGQGPEFLTYFQNEAQLEKSRLLSDRFSAERPKGSFSTLEIQRTEQGDSAMYLCASSLAREQETQYFGPGTRLLVL.

This chain joins TRBV28 and TRBJ1-4; tentatively, D is TRBD1 (6 bases). The V end lost 6 bases, the J end lost 7 bases, and 18 bases lay between the germline ends. Germline assignment: CDR1 MDHEN and CDR2 SYDVKM. CDR3 length: 15 residues. The CDR3 nucleotides are TGTGCCAGCAGCAGTTTATCAGGGGCTGGTGAAAAACTGTTTTTT. Translated: CASSSLSGAGEKLFF.

The chain employs TRBV7-9 and TRBJ2-4; no definite D call. V lost 5 bases and J 1 base, leaving 9 bases between the germline ends. The germline CDR1 and CDR2 sequences are SEHNR and FQNEAQ (reference sequence). This CDR3 contains 14 residues. CDR3 sequence: CASSATRAKNIQYF. The CDR3 DNA follows: TGTGCCAGCAGCGCTACAAGGGCCAAAAACATTCAGTACTTC.

This clonotype came up many times. The V and J genes are TRBV7-2 and TRBJ2-7; D call uncertain. CDR1 and CDR2 (germline): SGHTA, FQGNSA. The CDR3 extends over 12 amino acids. The V end was cut by 4 bases, the J end by 1 base, with 5 bases between. Written as DNA, the CDR3 is TGTGCCAGCAGCTCGAAGTCCTACGAGCAGTACTTC. It codes for CASSSKSYEQYF.

The J gene is TRBJ2-7, the V gene TRBV20-1; 8 nucleotides agree with TRBD1. The germline V gene has CDR1 DFQATT and CDR2 SNEGSKA (reference sequence). The CDR3 consists of 14 residues. V gave up 7 bases and J gave up 2 bases; unmatched junction bases: 10. This CDR3 reads CSVEDRETPYEQYF. CDR3 sequence (DNA): TGCAGTGTCGAGGACAGGGAAACCCCCTACGAGCAGTACTTC.

This clonotype has only a few counts. The chain is built from TRBV9 and TRBJ2-3, with 9 positions matching TRBD1. V shed 3 bases, J shed 6 bases, and the junction held 8 bases outside the gene matches. This CDR3 has 15 amino acids. CDR1 SGDLS and CDR2 YYNGEE come from the germline V gene. The CDR3, as DNA: TGTGCCAGCAGCGCGACAGGGGGATGGTCGGATACGCAGTATTTT. Amino acid sequence: CASSATGGWSDTQYF.

The rearrangement joins TRBV12-3 or TRBV12-4 to TRBJ1-1; 7 nucleotides align to TRBD1. The length of the CDR3 is 14 residues. Trimming removed 6 bases from V and 6 bases from J; junction bases left unmatched: 10. CDR3 DNA: TGTGCCAGCAGATCCACAGGGAGGGGGCCTGAAGCTTTCTTT. It yields the protein CASRSTGRGPEAFF.

The chain uses TRBV7-6 and TRBJ1-1, with D hard to call. Between the trimmed V and J ends, which lost 0 bases and 7 bases, there was a span of 12 bases. The CDR3 sequence is 14 residues long. The V gene's germline CDR1 is SGHVS and CDR2 FNYEAQ. CDR3 residues: CASSLAPGSDEAFF. The CDR3 coding sequence is TGTGCCAGCAGCTTAGCGCCTGGATCGGATGAAGCTTTCTTT.

Notes on this clonotype: A much larger clone lies a single base off, so this may be a read error. This chain connects TRBV29-1 to TRBJ1-1; D not certain. Trimming stripped 7 bases from V and 0 bases from J, with 6 bases between. Germline V gene data show CDR1 as SQVTM and CDR2 as ANQGSEA. This CDR3 has 11 amino acids. In DNA, the CDR3 is TGCAGCGGTCAACTGAACACTGAAGCTTTCTTT. Translation gives CSGQLNTEAFF.

On this clonotype: With a much larger clone just one base away, this may be a read error. This chain joins TRBV7-9 and TRBJ1-4; tentatively, D is TRBD1 (5 bases). Germline assignment: CDR1 SEHNR and CDR2 FQNEAQ (reference sequence). The CDR3 is 14 residues long. V was pared by 10 bases and J by 6 bases, with 18 bases between. For the CDR3, the DNA is TGTGCCAACAGTTCACCCGGGACGGATGAAAAACTGTTTTTT. This translates into CANSSPGTDEKLFF. The entire variable domain, with the rest obtained from reference TRBV7-9 and TRBJ1-4, is as follows: DTGVSQNPRHKITKRGQNVTFRCDPISEHNRLYWYRQTLGQGPEFLTYFQNEAQLEKSRLLSDRFSAERPKGSFSTLEIQRTEQGDSAMYLCANSSPGTDEKLFFGSGTQLSVL.

The rearrangement uses TRBV20-1 and TRBJ2-7, with D perhaps TRBD2 (6 bases). The CDR3 contains 14 residues. V was clipped by 0 bases and J by 7 bases, with 16 bases between them. Germline V gene data show CDR1 as DFQATT and CDR2 as SNEGSKA (reference sequence). The CDR3 is CSARDAPPREEQYF. The CDR3, as DNA: TGCAGTGCTAGAGATGCCCCTCCACGGGAGGAGCAGTACTTC.

J is TRBJ1-6 and V is TRBV7-3; D uncertain. CDR1 SGHTA and CDR2 FQGTGA come from the germline V gene. CDR3 length equals 14 residues. V was shortened by 2 bases and J by 9 bases, with 11 bases between the two germline ends. DNA for the CDR3: TGTGCCAGCAGCTTAGACCCTCGGGGTTCACCCCTCCACTTT. This codes for CASSLDPRGSPLHF.

This clonotype was seen more than once but under ten times. The genes are TRBV11-2 and TRBJ2-3; D gene ambiguous. V was trimmed by 5 bases and J by 5 bases, leaving 11 bases between them. The CDR3 covers 13 residues. Germline V gene data show CDR1 as SGHAT and CDR2 as FQNNGV. The CDR3 loop reads CASSLGTVDTQYF. The CDR3 bases are TGTGCCAGCAGCCTCGGAACCGTAGATACGCAGTATTTT.

In the case of this clonotype: One junction end disagrees with the germline gene, perhaps due to a read error. The chain combines TRBV15 with TRBJ2-5, with TRBD1 matching over 12 bases. This CDR3 contains 17 residues. The V gene's germline CDR1 is LNHNV and CDR2 YYDKDF (reference sequence). As DNA, the CDR3 is TGTGCCGCCAGCAGAGATCTGGGGACAGGGGGCCGGGAGACCCAGTACTTC. Its translation: CAASRDLGTGGRETQYF.

This clonotype appeared many times. The gene calls are TRBV29-1 and TRBJ2-3; D is unclear. The CDR3 runs 12 residues. The germline V gene has CDR1 SQVTM and CDR2 ANQGSEA. V lost 1 base, J lost 0 bases, and 2 bases lay in between. The CDR3 sequence is CSVEASTDTQYF. DNA for the CDR3: TGCAGCGTTGAAGCAAGCACAGATACGCAGTATTTT.

This clonotype was observed a single time. The rearrangement uses TRBV20-1 and TRBJ1-1, with D unclear. Germline V gene sequence: CDR1 DFQATT, CDR2 SNEGSKA (reference sequence). CDR3 length equals 12 residues. Trimming pared 2 bases from V and 4 bases from J, leaving 8 bases between. The CDR3 DNA is TGCAGTGCTAGACTCCCCGGCACTGAAGCTTTCTTT. Protein: CSARLPGTEAFF.

Worth noting for this clonotype: A clone one base away is much larger, so this may be a read error. The CDR3 here is CASRGNTEAFF. For the CDR3, the DNA is TGTGCCAGCCGGGGGAACACTGAAGCTTTCTTT. V usage is TRBV3-1 and J usage is TRBJ1-1; D gene uncertain. Germline V gene data show CDR1 as LGHDT and CDR2 as YNNKEL (reference sequence). The CDR3 is 11 residues long. V was shortened by 8 bases and J by 1 base, with 5 bases between the two germline ends.

The V and J genes are TRBV9 and TRBJ2-1; D is ambiguous. The V end was cut by 0 bases, the J end by 1 base, with 8 bases between. CDR1 SGDLS and CDR2 YYNGEE come from the germline V gene. The CDR3 sequence is 15 residues long. CDR3 region: CASSVAAQSYNEQFF. CDR3 bases: TGTGCCAGCAGCGTAGCGGCCCAGTCCTACAATGAGCAGTTCTTC.